These 26 T cell receptor beta chains came from one sample sequenced in a study of blood T cell repertoires in COVID-19. Produced via immunoSEQ multiplex PCR; TCRdb's table is partial and in-frame only. The sample yields some 45,000 clones, roughly 92% seen once. The material sequenced was peripheral blood. These receptors all stem from a man aged 45-65 years with active COVID-19.

This clone was detected only once. The chain carries TRBV10-3 and TRBJ1-1, with TRBD1 matching 10 bases. Looked up from germline, CDR1 is ENHRY and CDR2 is SYGVKD. Germline trimming cut 4 bases from V and 3 bases from J; bases unmatched to any gene: 5. The CDR3 contains 15 residues. CDR3 region: CAISGGTGAYTEAFF. The DNA of the CDR3 is TGTGCCATCAGTGGGGGGACAGGGGCGTACACTGAAGCTTTCTTT.

The V and J genes are TRBV19 and TRBJ2-5; 9 bases are shared with TRBD1. The V segment lost 5 bases and the J segment 4 bases; nucleotides outside the gene matches: 5. The V gene's germline CDR1 is LNHDA and CDR2 SQIVND (reference sequence). The CDR3 is 14 amino acids. CDR3 DNA: TGTGCCAGTAGTTCCCGGACAGGGGTAGAGACCCAGTACTTC. Translated: CASSSRTGVETQYF.

The CDR3 is CASSLDRGSDEQYF. CDR3 nucleotides: TGTGCCAGCAGCCTGGACAGGGGGTCGGACGAGCAGTACTTC. The chain uses TRBV5-4 and TRBJ2-7; 10 bases align to TRBD1. The V and J ends lost 4 bases and 5 bases, in that order; junction bases with no gene match: 6. The germline V gene encodes CDR1 SGHNT and CDR2 YYREEE (reference sequence). This CDR3 is built from 14 residues.

J is TRBJ2-1 and V is TRBV19; a weak D match, TRBD1 (5 bases). Trimming left V 3 bases short and J 0 bases short, with 9 bases between. This CDR3 region has 15 residues. CDR1 and CDR2 from the germline V gene are LNHDA and SQIVND (reference sequence). The CDR3 here is CASSIQGYSYNEQFF. In DNA, the CDR3 is TGTGCCAGTAGTATTCAGGGCTACTCCTACAATGAGCAGTTCTTC.

J is TRBJ2-5 and V is TRBV10-3, with TRBD2 matching over 13 bases. The V gene's germline CDR1 is ENHRY and CDR2 SYGVKD. This CDR3 is built from 17 residues. J lost 5 bases, V lost 3 bases, and 9 bases had no gene match. For the CDR3, the DNA is TGTGCCATCAGTGAAAAACTAGCGGGAGGGCCCGGGGAGACCCAGTACTTC. It is translated as CAISEKLAGGPGETQYF.

This chain connects TRBV28 to TRBJ2-1, with TRBD1 matching over 9 bases. V gave up 1 base and J gave up 7 bases; unmatched junction bases: 5. This CDR3 spans 15 amino acids. The germline gives CDR1 MDHEN, CDR2 SYDVKM. The CDR3 reads CASSLLSGQGNEQFF. The CDR3 DNA sequence: TGTGCCAGCAGTTTATTGTCGGGACAGGGTAATGAGCAGTTCTTC.

The chain recombines TRBV30 with TRBJ1-3; D is uncertain. V was shortened by 2 bases and J by 0 bases, with 14 bases between the two germline ends. The CDR3 sequence is 16 residues long. Per the germline V gene, CDR1 is GTSNPN and CDR2 is SVGIG (reference sequence). The CDR3 DNA reads TGTGCCTGGAGTCCCGATCACATGAACTCTGGAAACACCATATATTTT. This sequence encodes CAWSPDHMNSGNTIYF.

The chain uses TRBV19 and TRBJ2-7; weak D call: TRBD2 (6 bases). Trimming took 5 bases from V and 6 from J, leaving 20 bases between them. This CDR3 has 15 residues. Germline V gene data show CDR1 as LNHDA and CDR2 as SQIVND (reference sequence). CDR3 in amino acids: CASSVEGPRDLEQYF. The CDR3, as DNA: TGTGCCAGTAGTGTGGAGGGACCGAGGGACCTCGAGCAGTACTTC.

V usage is TRBV28 and J usage is TRBJ1-1, with a possible D match to TRBD1 (6 bases). This CDR3 is built from 15 residues. Germline CDR1 and CDR2: MDHEN and SYDVKM. The V and J ends lost 3 bases and 8 bases respectively, with 19 bases between them. Written as DNA, the CDR3 is TGTGCCAGCAGTTTTCTCCGGAGACAGGAAGGGGAAGCTTTCTTT. Its protein product is CASSFLRRQEGEAFF.

This chain links TRBV6-4 with TRBJ2-1; 10 nucleotides align to TRBD2. V lost 2 bases to trimming and J lost 9 bases; unmatched junction nucleotides: 7. The CDR3 sequence is 15 residues long. Germline CDR1 MRHNA, CDR2 SNTAGT. The CDR3 DNA follows: TGTGCCAGCAGTGACAGTCTAGCGGGAGACAGTGAGCAGTTCTTC. Amino acid sequence: CASSDSLAGDSEQFF.

The chain has TRBV9 and TRBJ1-2, with 11 nucleotides matching TRBD1. Germline V gene lookup returns CDR1 SGDLS and CDR2 YYNGEE. V gave up 4 bases and J gave up 8 bases; unmatched junction bases: 7. The CDR3 covers 14 residues. The CDR3 protein is CASSPGTGGGGYTF. The CDR3 bases are TGTGCCAGCAGCCCAGGGACAGGGGGAGGCGGCTACACCTTC.

This rearrangement joins TRBV7-9 to TRBJ1-1; D uncertain. V lost 4 bases and J 5 bases, leaving 11 bases between the germline ends. Germline-derived CDR1 and CDR2 are SEHNR and FQNEAQ (reference sequence). The CDR3 is 13 residues long. The chain's CDR3 is CASSSPSETEAFF. The CDR3 DNA reads as TGTGCCAGCAGCTCCCCAAGCGAAACTGAAGCTTTCTTT.

J is TRBJ2-3 and V is TRBV7-2; D is uncertain. The CDR3 has 12 amino acids. V was shortened by 4 bases and J by 2 bases, with 4 bases between the two germline ends. In germline, CDR1 is SGHTA, CDR2 FQGNSA. This CDR3 is CASSSNTDTQYF. The CDR3, as DNA: TGTGCCAGCAGCTCCAACACAGATACGCAGTATTTT.

The V and J genes are TRBV28 and TRBJ2-6, with D possibly matching TRBD1 (5 bases). The CDR3 runs to 16 residues. The ends were cut back, 2 bases at V and 0 bases at J, with 8 bases in the middle. Germline values: CDR1 MDHEN, CDR2 SYDVKM. The CDR3 region is CASSLTTGSGANVLTF. CDR3 bases: TGTGCCAGCAGTTTAACTACAGGCTCTGGGGCCAACGTCCTGACTTTC.

In nucleotides, the CDR3 is TGTGCCAGCAGGGAACAGGGGGGGAACACCGGGGAGCTGTTTTTT. Protein: CASREQGGNTGELFF. The rearrangement joins TRBV2 to TRBJ2-2, with 8 bases that match TRBD1. Germline V lookup: CDR1 SNHLY, CDR2 FYNNEI. The CDR3 length is 15 residues. Trimming at V came to 6 bases and at J to 1 base, leaving 4 bases not matched to a gene.

This chain uses TRBV28 with TRBJ1-2; perhaps TRBD1 as D (6 bases). Trimming shortened V by 2 bases and J by 1 base, and 8 bases separated the two germline ends. The V gene's germline CDR1 is MDHEN and CDR2 SYDVKM. This CDR3 contains 14 residues. CDR3 nucleotides: TGTGCCAGCAGTTTAGAACAGGGTAACTATGGCTACACCTTC. Translation: CASSLEQGNYGYTF.

J is TRBJ2-7 and V is TRBV29-1; 9 bases are shared with TRBD2. Germline V gene lookup returns CDR1 SQVTM and CDR2 ANQGSEA. The CDR3 has 13 amino acids. V lost 4 bases to trimming and J lost 5 bases; unmatched junction nucleotides: 6. The CDR3, as DNA: TGCAGCGTTGCGAGTCGCGGGAGGGACGAGCAGTACTTC. It yields the protein CSVASRGRDEQYF.

This clone was counted once. The chain couples TRBV11-2 to TRBJ2-5; tentative D call: TRBD2 (6 bases). Germline CDR1 SGHAT, CDR2 FQNNGV. The CDR3 covers 15 residues. Trimming removed 5 bases from V and 5 bases from J, with 18 bases in between. This CDR3 is CASSLETGVGETQYF. CDR3 DNA sequence: TGTGCCAGCAGCCTCGAAACGGGGGTGGGGGAGACCCAGTACTTC.

This clone appeared a single time. The gene calls are TRBV7-9 and TRBJ1-5, with 10 nucleotides matching TRBD1. Germline CDR1 reads SEHNR; CDR2 reads FQNEAQ (reference sequence). The junction had 9 bases not matched to a gene; V was cut back by 4 bases and J by 0 bases. This CDR3 is built from 18 residues. The DNA of the CDR3 is TGTGCCAGCAGCTCCGGGACAGGGGCGGTTGATAGCAATCAGCCCCAGCATTTT. Translated: CASSSGTGAVDSNQPQHF.

The rearrangement joins TRBV28 to TRBJ2-3, with 7 bases fitting TRBD2. Losses at the gene ends were 4 bases for V and 1 base for J; bases not matched to a gene: 8. This CDR3 spans 16 amino acids. Per the germline V gene, CDR1 is MDHEN and CDR2 is SYDVKM. The CDR3 DNA is TGTGCCAGCAGTTCACTAGCGCGCGGCGGCACAGATACGCAGTATTTT. Translating it yields CASSSLARGGTDTQYF.

V and J are TRBV30 and TRBJ1-2, with TRBD1 matching over 7 bases. The V and J ends lost 1 base and 4 bases, in that order; junction bases with no gene match: 6. CDR3 length equals 14 residues. In germline, CDR1 is GTSNPN, CDR2 SVGIG (reference sequence). The CDR3 sequence: CAWSAQGTAYGYTF. The CDR3 region has the DNA TGTGCCTGGAGTGCCCAGGGGACAGCCTATGGCTACACCTTC.

The genes are TRBV6-5 and TRBJ2-7; 12 positions match TRBD2. With V trimmed by 4 bases and J by 5 bases, 9 bases remained unmatched. The CDR3 consists of 16 residues. Looked up from germline, CDR1 is MNHEY and CDR2 is SVGAGI. The CDR3 DNA follows: TGTGCCAGCAGTTCGCTGACTAGCGGGAGTTCCCACGAGCAGTACTTC. This translates into CASSSLTSGSSHEQYF.

The chain links TRBV27 to TRBJ2-3; D not resolved. Germline values: CDR1 MNHEY, CDR2 SMNVEV (reference sequence). This CDR3 has 14 residues. The V gene lost 4 bases and the J gene lost 6 bases, with 14 bases spanning the gap. The CDR3 loop is CASSSHSSRDTQYF. For the CDR3, the DNA is TGTGCCAGCAGTTCACACAGCTCAAGGGATACGCAGTATTTT.

The CDR3 DNA is TGTGCCAGCAGCTTGTCTTGGACAGGGGGAATTACCGGGGAGCTGTTTTTT. The encoded protein is CASSLSWTGGITGELFF. The chain is built from TRBV5-6 and TRBJ2-2, with 10 bases lining up with TRBD1. J gave up 5 bases and V 1 base, and 8 bases lay outside the gene matches. Per germline, CDR1 SGHDT and CDR2 YYEEEE. The CDR3 totals 17 residues.

The chain couples TRBV5-5 to TRBJ2-7; a weak D match, TRBD1 (6 bases). CDR1 SGHKS and CDR2 YYEKEE come from the germline V gene (reference sequence). The length of the CDR3 is 16 residues. V lost 0 bases and J 2 bases, leaving 15 bases between the germline ends. The CDR3 loop reads CASSLGPAGDTYEQYF. CDR3 nucleotide sequence: TGTGCCAGCAGCTTGGGCCCCGCAGGGGATACCTACGAGCAGTACTTC.

The chain couples TRBV12-3 or TRBV12-4 to TRBJ2-7; no reliable D call. Trimming took 6 bases from V and 3 from J, leaving 9 bases between them. This CDR3 spans 12 amino acids. The CDR3 protein is CASRGGGYEQYF. The DNA for the CDR3 is TGTGCCAGCAGGGGTGGCGGCTACGAGCAGTACTTC.